This T cell receptor beta chain was observed in a study of T cell repertoires in cytomegalovirus infection. Study background: It was the public TCR beta signatures that indicated both CMV infection and matching HLA type.

TCRdb passed the reads through MiXCR, listing each CDR3 protein once. The sample lists 300,000 to 400,000 distinct CDR3 sequences, 25% occurring once. Looked up from germline, CDR1 is SGHVS and CDR2 is FQNEAQ. V lost 4 bases and J lost 7; bases outside the gene matches: 7. The CDR3 contains 14 residues. This clonotype came up a few times. Its target is unknown. The study, taken as a whole, reports: The cumulative frequency of public TCR beta families distinguished individuals who carried CMV together with the relevant HLA. Ex vivo responses were dominated by HLA-C-restricted CMV-specific TCR beta clonotypes.

The genes are TRBV7-8 and TRBJ1-2, with 9 bases lining up with TRBD1. The source was cultured PBMCs, collected from culture after CMV antigen stimulation. This clonotype originated in a human donor in good health (CMV status not recorded). Some clones in this sample may be carry-over from other donors' samples. CDR3 region: CASSSGTGSRGYTF. The DNA for the CDR3 is TGTGCCAGCAGCTCCGGGACAGGGTCCCGTGGCTACACCTTC.